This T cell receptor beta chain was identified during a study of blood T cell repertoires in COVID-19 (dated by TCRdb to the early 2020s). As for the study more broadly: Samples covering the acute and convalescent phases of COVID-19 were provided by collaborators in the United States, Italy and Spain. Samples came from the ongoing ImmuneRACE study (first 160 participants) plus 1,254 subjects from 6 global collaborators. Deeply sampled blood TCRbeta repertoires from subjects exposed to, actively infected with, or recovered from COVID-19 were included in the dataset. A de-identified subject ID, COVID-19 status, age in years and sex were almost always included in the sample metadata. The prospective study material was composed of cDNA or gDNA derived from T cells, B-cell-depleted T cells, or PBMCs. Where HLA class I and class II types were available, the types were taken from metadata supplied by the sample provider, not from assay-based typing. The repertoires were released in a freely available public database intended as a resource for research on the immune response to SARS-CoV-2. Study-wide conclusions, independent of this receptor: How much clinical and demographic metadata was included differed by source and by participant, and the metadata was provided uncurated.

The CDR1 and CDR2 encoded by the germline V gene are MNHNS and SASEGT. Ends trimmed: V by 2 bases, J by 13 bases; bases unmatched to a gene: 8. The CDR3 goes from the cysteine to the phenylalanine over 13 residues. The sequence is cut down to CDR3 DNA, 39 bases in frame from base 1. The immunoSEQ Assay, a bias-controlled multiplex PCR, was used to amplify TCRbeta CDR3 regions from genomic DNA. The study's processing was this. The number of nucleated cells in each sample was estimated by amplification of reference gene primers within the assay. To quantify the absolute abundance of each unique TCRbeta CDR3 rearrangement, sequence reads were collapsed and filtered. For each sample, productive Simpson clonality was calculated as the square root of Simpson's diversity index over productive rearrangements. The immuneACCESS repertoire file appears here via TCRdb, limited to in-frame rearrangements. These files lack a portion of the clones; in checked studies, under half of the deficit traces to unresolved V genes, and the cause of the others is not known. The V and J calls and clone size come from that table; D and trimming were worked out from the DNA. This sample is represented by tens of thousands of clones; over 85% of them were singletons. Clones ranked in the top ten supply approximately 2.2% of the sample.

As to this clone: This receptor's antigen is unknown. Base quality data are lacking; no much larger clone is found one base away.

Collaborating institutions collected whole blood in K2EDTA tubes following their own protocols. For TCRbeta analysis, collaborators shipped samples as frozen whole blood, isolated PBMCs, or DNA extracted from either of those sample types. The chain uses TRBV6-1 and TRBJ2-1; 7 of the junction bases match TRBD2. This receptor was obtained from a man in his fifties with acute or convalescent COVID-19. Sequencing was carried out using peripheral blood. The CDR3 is CASSETWGGGQFF. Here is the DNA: TGTGCCAGCAGTGAAACTTGGGGGGGAGGTCAGTTCTTC.